A single sample gave rise to the 28 T cell receptor beta chains below, sequenced in a study of blood T cell repertoires in COVID-19. The repertoire was sequenced with immunoSEQ multiplex PCR; TCRdb's copy has only in-frame clones and lacks some. The data show tens of thousands of clones, with 70% to 90% seen just once and roughly an eighth held by the top ten. Sequenced: peripheral blood. These receptors all stem from a human donor in a cohort sampled during active COVID-19.

In its sample, this clone was seen once. This sequence joins TRBV2 and TRBJ1-1; no reliable D call. CDR1 and CDR2 from the germline V gene are SNHLY and FYNNEI. The CDR3 runs 12 residues. V was pared by 6 bases and J by 5 bases, with 10 bases between. The CDR3 DNA reads as TGTGCCAGCAGGCAGGTTCGTACTGAAGCTTTCTTT. This codes for CASRQVRTEAFF.

This clone turned up a few times. The chain couples TRBV7-9 to TRBJ1-5, with D maybe TRBD1 (5 bases). V lost 4 bases to trimming and J lost 7 bases, with 8 bases between them. The CDR3 consists of 12 residues. From germline, CDR1 is SEHNR and CDR2 FQNEAQ (reference sequence). CDR3 residues: CASSSGEQPQHF. The CDR3, as DNA: TGTGCCAGCAGCTCGGGGGAGCAGCCCCAGCATTTT.

A remark on this clone: A much larger clone differs from this one at a single base, so this may be a read error. This sequence joins TRBV18 and TRBJ2-3; possibly TRBD2 for D (5 bases). CDR1 KGHSH and CDR2 LQKENI come from the germline V gene. The V end lost 0 bases, the J end lost 6 bases, and 10 bases lay between the germline ends. The CDR3 runs 14 residues. CDR3 protein: CASSPPEESDTQYF. CDR3 nucleotide sequence: TGTGCCAGCTCACCACCGGAGGAGTCGGATACGCAGTATTTT.

This clone came up a few times. This chain connects TRBV5-4 to TRBJ2-2, with D possibly being TRBD1 (6 bases). Looked up from germline, CDR1 is SGHNT and CDR2 is YYREEE (reference sequence). Deletions cut 2 bases from V and 2 bases from J, with 7 bases between. The CDR3 is 14 amino acids. The CDR3 DNA follows: TGTGCCAGCAGCTTACAGGGAAACACCGGGGAGCTGTTTTTT. This codes for CASSLQGNTGELFF.

The table lists this clone with a count of one. The genes are TRBV6-6 and TRBJ2-3; 12 bases are shared with TRBD2. V dropped 6 bases and J dropped 8; count of bases not matched to a gene: 3. The germline gives CDR1 MNHNY, CDR2 SVGAGI (reference sequence). The CDR3 has 13 residues. CDR3 sequence: CASRLAGGGTQYF. The CDR3 DNA is TGTGCCAGCAGACTAGCGGGGGGTGGTACGCAGTATTTT.

The chain carries TRBV28 and TRBJ2-6; unclear D gene. The V end was cut by 0 bases, the J end by 0 bases, with 6 bases between. Germline CDR1 and CDR2: MDHEN and SYDVKM. The CDR3 is made up of 16 amino acids. CDR3 region: CASSLWSGSGANVLTF. The DNA of the CDR3 is TGTGCCAGCAGTTTATGGTCAGGCTCTGGGGCCAACGTCCTGACTTTC.

This chain connects TRBV11-2 to TRBJ2-7; 7 positions agree with TRBD2. In germline, CDR1 is SGHAT, CDR2 FQNNGV. V lost 3 bases and J lost 0; bases outside the gene matches: 8. The CDR3 runs to 16 residues. CDR3 sequence: CASSLQWGGGSYEQYF. The CDR3 coding sequence is TGTGCCAGCAGCTTGCAATGGGGCGGGGGCTCCTACGAGCAGTACTTC.

The chain carries TRBV3-1 (or the pseudogene TRBV3-2) and TRBJ2-2; D possibly corresponds to TRBD1 (5 bases). The V end lost 4 bases, the J end lost 5 bases, and 8 bases lay between the germline ends. The germline V gene encodes CDR1 LGHDT and CDR2 YNNKEL (reference sequence). This CDR3 spans 13 amino acids. The CDR3 DNA is TGTGCCAGCAGCCTCAGACAGACCGGGGAGCTGTTTTTT. Amino acid sequence: CASSLRQTGELFF.

This chain connects TRBV18 to TRBJ2-3; 11 positions agree with TRBD1. This CDR3 has 16 residues. V shed 3 bases, J shed 5 bases, and the junction held 7 bases outside the gene matches. Germline loops: CDR1 KGHSH, CDR2 LQKENI. The CDR3 spells CASSPLDRGLGDTQYF. For the CDR3, the DNA is TGTGCCAGCTCACCTTTGGACAGGGGGCTAGGAGATACGCAGTATTTT.

V and J are TRBV4-3 and TRBJ1-5; 7 bases are a match to TRBD1. The germline V gene has CDR1 LGHNA and CDR2 YSLEER. The CDR3 is 17 residues long. V shed 0 bases, J shed 3 bases, and the junction held 8 bases outside the gene matches. This CDR3 reads CASSQDLRDSANQPQHF. The CDR3 DNA reads TGCGCCAGCAGCCAAGATCTTCGGGACAGTGCCAATCAGCCCCAGCATTTT.

The count of this clone is one. The rearrangement links TRBV15 to TRBJ1-5, with TRBD1 identical over 9 bases. Germline V gene data show CDR1 as LNHNV and CDR2 as YYDKDF (reference sequence). The CDR3 spans 16 residues. With 2 bases clipped from V and 3 bases from J, the junction kept 5 bases outside the gene matches. Here the CDR3 DNA reads TGTGCCACCAGCAGACCTGGACAGGGGTCCAATCAGCCCCAGCATTTT. Translated, it gives CATSRPGQGSNQPQHF.

J is TRBJ1-2 and V is TRBV7-9, with a possible D match to TRBD1 (5 bases). The V end lost 10 bases, the J end lost 4 bases, and 19 bases lay between the germline ends. The CDR3 runs to 14 residues. CDR1 and CDR2 from the germline V gene are SEHNR and FQNEAQ (reference sequence). CDR3 DNA sequence: TGTGCCATCACGACGGCAGGGATCGGCTATGGCTACACCTTC. This sequence encodes CAITTAGIGYGYTF.

The J gene is TRBJ1-6, the V gene TRBV1; TRBD1, the table's D call, was not compared with the DNA. TRBV1 is marked as a pseudogene. CDR3 length: 17 residues. CDR3 bases: TGCACCAGCAGCCAGGCCAATTCCCGACAGCCAAATTCACCCCTCCACTTT. It translates to CTSSQANSRQPNSPLHF.

The chain links TRBV10-3 to TRBJ2-3; 9 bases fit TRBD2. The CDR3 is 17 residues long. Germline lookup yields CDR1 ENHRY and CDR2 SYGVKD. With 3 bases clipped from V and 1 base from J, the junction kept 8 bases outside the gene matches. CDR3 in DNA: TGTGCCATCAGTGATCCCACGGAGCGGGGGGGCACAGATACGCAGTATTTT. Amino acid sequence: CAISDPTERGGTDTQYF.

The chain links TRBV9 to TRBJ2-3, with 7 bases that match TRBD2. The CDR3 loop spans 15 amino acids. In germline, CDR1 is SGDLS, CDR2 YYNGEE. The V segment lost 3 bases and the J segment 0 bases; nucleotides outside the gene matches: 4. For the CDR3, the DNA is TGTGCCAGCAGCGGACTAGCTATCAGCACAGATACGCAGTATTTT. Translating it yields CASSGLAISTDTQYF.

This chain connects TRBV19 to TRBJ1-5, with D possibly matching TRBD1 (6 bases). This CDR3 region has 15 residues. V dropped 5 bases and J dropped 1 base, with 12 bases sitting between them. The germline V gene has CDR1 LNHDA and CDR2 SQIVND (reference sequence). CDR3 sequence: CASSPQTGSNQPQHF. The CDR3 nucleotides are TGTGCCAGTAGTCCACAGACAGGAAGCAATCAGCCCCAGCATTTT.

The V gene is TRBV5-1, the J gene TRBJ1-2, with D maybe TRBD1 (5 bases). Deletions cut 3 bases from V and 3 bases from J, with 15 bases between. This CDR3 contains 15 residues. Germline CDR1 SGHRS, CDR2 YFSETQ. For the CDR3, the DNA is TGCGCCAGCAGCTGGGGAGGGGCGCGAGACTATGGCTACACCTTC. Translation: CASSWGGARDYGYTF. Full variable domain (missing parts from reference TRBV5-1 and TRBJ1-2): KAGVTQTPRYLIKTRGQQVTLSCSPISGHRSVSWYQQTPGQGLQFLFEYFSETQRNKGNFPGRFSGRQFSNSRSEMNVSTLELGDSALYLCASSWGGARDYGYTFGSGTRLTVV.

V is TRBV18 and J is TRBJ1-2; 8 bases match TRBD1. The CDR3 runs 16 residues. V lost 2 bases and J lost 6; bases outside the gene matches: 11. The germline gives CDR1 KGHSH, CDR2 LQKENI. The DNA for the CDR3 is TGTGCCAGCTCACCAACCAAGCAGGGGGCCGTGGATGGCTACACCTTC. The encoded protein is CASSPTKQGAVDGYTF.

V gene TRBV5-1 combines with J gene TRBJ2-7, with TRBD2 identical over 10 bases. CDR3 length: 16 residues. The germline V gene encodes CDR1 SGHRS and CDR2 YFSETQ. Unmatched junction bases numbered 9, after V lost 4 bases and J lost 2 bases. The CDR3 bases are TGCGCCAGCAGCACCGGTACTAGCGGGGCGACCTACGAGCAGTACTTC. It translates to CASSTGTSGATYEQYF. The entire variable domain, with the rest obtained from reference TRBV5-1 and TRBJ2-7, is as follows: KAGVTQTPRYLIKTRGQQVTLSCSPISGHRSVSWYQQTPGQGLQFLFEYFSETQRNKGNFPGRFSGRQFSNSRSEMNVSTLELGDSALYLCASSTGTSGATYEQYFGPGTRLTVT.

This sequence joins TRBV14 and TRBJ2-5; D remains unclear. This CDR3 has 12 amino acids. CDR1 and CDR2 (germline): SGHDN, FVKESK. Trimming shortened V by 4 bases and J by 5 bases, and 8 bases separated the two germline ends. Here the CDR3 reads CASSPTRETQYF. CDR3 sequence (DNA): TGTGCCAGCAGCCCGACACGGGAGACCCAGTACTTC.

V usage is TRBV28 and J usage is TRBJ1-5; D call uncertain. V was clipped by 7 bases and J by 3 bases, with 16 bases between them. Germline V gene lookup returns CDR1 MDHEN and CDR2 SYDVKM. The CDR3 consists of 15 residues. CDR3 in DNA: TGTGCCAGCACCCTTAGTTTGGTTCCCAATCAGCCCCAGCATTTT. Translating it yields CASTLSLVPNQPQHF.

The chain couples TRBV12-3 or TRBV12-4 to TRBJ2-7, with D perhaps matching TRBD2 (6 bases). Trimming took 3 bases from V and 5 from J, leaving 11 bases between them. There are 13 residues in the CDR3. CDR3 sequence (DNA): TGTGCCAGCAGTTTTTATGCGGGGAACGAGCAGTACTTC. Translating it yields CASSFYAGNEQYF.

The chain joins TRBV30 to TRBJ2-7; possible D gene TRBD1, 6 bases. Between the trimmed V and J ends, which lost 3 bases and 7 bases, there was a span of 22 bases. Germline V lookup: CDR1 GTSNPN, CDR2 SVGIG (reference sequence). The CDR3 covers 15 residues. CDR3 sequence: CAWSPARGRKQEQYF. CDR3 DNA: TGTGCCTGGAGCCCCGCCAGGGGCCGTAAACAGGAGCAGTACTTC.

The chain links TRBV7-6 to TRBJ2-1; D is possibly TRBD1 (5 bases). V shed 8 bases and J shed 5 bases, with 16 bases lying between them. CDR1 SGHVS and CDR2 FNYEAQ come from the germline V gene. The CDR3 extends over 14 amino acids. The CDR3 coding sequence is TGTGCCAGCGGCCCTGGGGCTCAAAACAATGAGCAGTTCTTC. Protein: CASGPGAQNNEQFF. The full variable domain, completed using reference TRBV7-6 and TRBJ2-1, is GAGVSQSPRYKVTKRGQDVALRCDPISGHVSLYWYRQALGQGPEFLTYFNYEAQQDKSGLPNDRFSAERPEGSISTLTIQRTEQRDSAMYRCASGPGAQNNEQFFGPGTRLTVL.

As DNA, the CDR3 is TGTGCCAGCAGCTTAGATGCAGGGACTGAAGCTTTCTTT. Amino acids: CASSLDAGTEAFF. This chain connects TRBV11-2 to TRBJ1-1; D possibly corresponds to TRBD1 (5 bases). The length of the CDR3 is 13 residues. Per germline, CDR1 SGHAT and CDR2 FQNNGV. Trimming took 0 bases from V and 5 from J, leaving 7 bases between them.

V usage is TRBV6-2 or TRBV6-3 and J usage is TRBJ2-7; TRBD1 might be the D (5 bases). With 6 bases removed from V and 4 bases from J, the gap between germline ends came to 22 bases. There are 16 residues in the CDR3. Germline V gives CDR1 MNHEY, CDR2 SVGEGT. This CDR3 is CASSPPPDMGFYEQYF. The DNA of the CDR3 is TGTGCCAGCAGCCCCCCTCCGGACATGGGATTTTACGAGCAGTACTTC.

V is TRBV19 and J is TRBJ2-1; 9 bases agree with TRBD2. There are 17 residues in the CDR3. Unmatched junction bases numbered 12, after V lost 1 base and J lost 8 bases. The germline CDR1 and CDR2 sequences are LNHDA and SQIVND (reference sequence). In DNA form, the CDR3 reads TGTGCCAGTAGTATAGTACGTAGTCCCGGGACTAGCTATGAGCAGTTCTTC. Its translation is CASSIVRSPGTSYEQFF.

The gene calls are TRBV2 and TRBJ1-6, with no clear D. Per the germline V gene, CDR1 is SNHLY and CDR2 is FYNNEI. This CDR3 is 13 amino acids long. V lost 7 bases and J 7 bases, leaving 11 bases between the germline ends. The CDR3 reads CASILVVNSPLHF. In DNA, the CDR3 is TGTGCCAGCATCCTTGTTGTAAATTCACCCCTCCACTTT.